The 30 T cell receptor beta chains in this list originate from one sample, sequenced in a study of blood T cells in healthy people across ages. A second about 6 to 12 cycle PCR used barcoded and J-beta primers. TCRdb processed the 5' RACE reads anew with MiXCR; each CDR3 protein has one entry. The sample holds 700,000 to 850,000 distinct CDR3 sequences, approximately 53% seen once. The sequencing sample was made of blood. These receptors all stem from a man at least 80 years old in good health.

In its sample, this clonotype was seen once. V and J are TRBV28 and TRBJ1-5, with a tentative D call TRBD1 (5 bases). Trimming shortened V by 4 bases and J by 3 bases, and 10 bases separated the two germline ends. Looked up from germline, CDR1 is MDHEN and CDR2 is SYDVKM. This CDR3 region has 14 residues. The CDR3 DNA follows: TGTGCCAGCAGTTCAGGGTCTATCAATCAGCCCCAGCATTTT. Amino acids: CASSSGSINQPQHF.

This sequence joins TRBV6-2 or TRBV6-3 and TRBJ1-4; perhaps TRBD1 as D (6 bases). There are 15 residues in the CDR3. The germline V gene encodes CDR1 MNHEY and CDR2 SVGEGT. Trimming pared 2 bases from V and 6 bases from J, leaving 13 bases between. CDR3 loop: CASSYLDRRDEKLFF. DNA of the CDR3: TGTGCCAGCAGTTACCTTGACAGGAGAGATGAAAAACTGTTTTTT.

V and J are TRBV15 and TRBJ2-5; 8 positions agree with TRBD2. This CDR3 contains 17 residues. V was clipped by 2 bases and J by 4 bases; unmatched bases: 12. Germline V gives CDR1 LNHNV, CDR2 YYDKDF (reference sequence). The CDR3 sequence: CATSRTNTGGGGETQYF. The CDR3 region has the DNA TGTGCCACCAGCAGAACCAATACGGGAGGGGGTGGAGAGACCCAGTACTTC.

This clonotype was seen more than once but under ten times. The rearrangement links TRBV10-3 to TRBJ2-1; TRBD2 matches at 9 bases. The CDR3 spans 15 residues. Germline V gene sequence: CDR1 ENHRY, CDR2 SYGVKD. V lost 9 bases, J lost 0 bases, and 6 bases stayed unmatched. The CDR3 protein is CAIGLAPSSYNEQFF. The CDR3 DNA sequence: TGTGCCATTGGACTAGCGCCTAGCTCCTACAATGAGCAGTTCTTC.

This chain connects TRBV9 to TRBJ2-1; the match to TRBD1 covers 7 bases. Germline V gene lookup returns CDR1 SGDLS and CDR2 YYNGEE. This CDR3 comprises 14 residues. V was clipped by 3 bases and J by 11 bases; unmatched bases: 11. CDR3 sequence: CASSETITGDKQFF. CDR3 coding DNA: TGTGCCAGCAGCGAGACCATCACAGGGGACAAGCAGTTCTTC.

The V and J genes are TRBV5-1 and TRBJ2-5, with 8 bases fitting TRBD1. V shed 2 bases and J 4 bases; nucleotides not matched to a gene: 7. Germline V gives CDR1 SGHRS, CDR2 YFSETQ. This CDR3 is 15 amino acids long. The CDR3 protein is CASSFQGASVETQYF. For the CDR3, the DNA is TGCGCCAGCAGCTTCCAGGGGGCATCGGTAGAGACCCAGTACTTC. Variable domain in full (rest from reference TRBV5-1 and TRBJ2-5): KAGVTQTPRYLIKTRGQQVTLSCSPISGHRSVSWYQQTPGQGLQFLFEYFSETQRNKGNFPGRFSGRQFSNSRSEMNVSTLELGDSALYLCASSFQGASVETQYFGPGTRLLVL.

This rearrangement joins TRBV20-1 to TRBJ2-7; possibly TRBD2 for D (5 bases). V shed 6 bases and J shed 6 bases, with 15 bases lying between them. CDR3 length: 12 residues. Looked up from germline, CDR1 is DFQATT and CDR2 is SNEGSKA (reference sequence). DNA for the CDR3: TGCAGTGCCCCCCAGGCGGGTCTCGAGCAGTACTTC. Translation: CSAPQAGLEQYF.

The rearrangement uses TRBV2 and TRBJ2-6, with a possible D match to TRBD1 (5 bases). The germline V gene encodes CDR1 SNHLY and CDR2 FYNNEI. V was cut by 7 bases and J by 2 bases, with 21 bases left in between. This CDR3 has 18 residues. The CDR3 coding sequence is TGTGCCAGCACCCTGACCGTTTTTCTGGGGCCTGGGGCCAACGTCCTGACTTTC. It is translated as CASTLTVFLGPGANVLTF. The entire variable domain, with the rest obtained from reference TRBV2 and TRBJ2-6, is as follows: EPEVTQTPSHQVTQMGQEVILRCVPISNHLYFYWYRQILGQKVEFLVSFYNNEISEKSEIFDDQFSVERPDGSNFTLKIRSTKLEDSAMYFCASTLTVFLGPGANVLTFGAGSRLTVL.

The chain is built from TRBV29-1 and TRBJ2-1; D call uncertain. The length of the CDR3 is 12 residues. V lost 2 bases and J lost 13, with 15 bases in between. Per germline, CDR1 SQVTM and CDR2 ANQGSEA. In DNA, the CDR3 is TGCAGCGTTGAATGGCGTGACGGAAAACAGTTCTTC. This translates into CSVEWRDGKQFF.

There are a few counts of this clonotype. The V and J genes are TRBV6-2 or TRBV6-3 and TRBJ2-1; 8 nucleotides agree with TRBD2. In germline, CDR1 is MNHEY, CDR2 SVGEGT. The CDR3 covers 13 residues. With V trimmed by 7 bases and J by 12 bases, 11 bases remained unmatched. CDR3 in amino acids: CASISGTSDVQFF. For the CDR3, the DNA is TGTGCCAGCATCTCCGGGACTAGTGATGTGCAGTTCTTC.

This chain links TRBV10-3 with TRBJ2-7, with 7 bases aligning to TRBD2. Looked up from germline, CDR1 is ENHRY and CDR2 is SYGVKD. The CDR3 contains 16 residues. V lost 11 bases, J lost 0 bases, and 16 bases stayed unmatched. The CDR3 nucleotides read TGTGCCGTTCACGTCCCGCTAGCGGATAGCTCCTACGAGCAGTACTTC. It encodes CAVHVPLADSSYEQYF.

This chain connects TRBV3-1 to TRBJ1-2; D unclear. CDR1 and CDR2 from the germline V gene are LGHDT and YNNKEL (reference sequence). The V and J ends lost 1 base and 3 bases respectively, with 9 bases between them. The CDR3 extends over 14 amino acids. The CDR3 loop is CASSQVPGDYGYTF. DNA of the CDR3: TGTGCCAGCAGCCAAGTCCCCGGAGACTATGGCTACACCTTC.

V usage is TRBV3-1 and J usage is TRBJ2-3; 11 nucleotides agree with TRBD2. V lost 4 bases, J lost 5 bases, and 8 bases stayed unmatched. The germline CDR1 and CDR2 sequences are LGHDT and YNNKEL (reference sequence). The CDR3 extends over 16 amino acids. The CDR3 is CASSRAASGRLDTQYF. The CDR3 DNA follows: TGTGCCAGCAGCCGAGCGGCTAGCGGGAGGTTAGATACGCAGTATTTT.

The V and J genes are TRBV7-2 and TRBJ1-2; D is undetermined. The CDR3 has 14 amino acids. Trimming left V 2 bases short and J 2 bases short, with 9 bases between. Germline V gives CDR1 SGHTA, CDR2 FQGNSA. The CDR3 loop reads CASSLNDGNYGYTF. The CDR3 DNA follows: TGTGCCAGCAGCTTAAACGACGGGAACTATGGCTACACCTTC.

The CDR3 loop reads CATSRGGLWVTHNEQFF. As DNA, the CDR3 is TGTGCCACCAGCAGAGGCGGCCTTTGGGTTACCCACAATGAGCAGTTCTTC. The J gene is TRBJ2-1, the V gene TRBV15; D unresolved. CDR3 length: 17 amino acids. Germline CDR1 and CDR2: LNHNV and YYDKDF (reference sequence). Between the trimmed V and J ends, which lost 1 base and 5 bases, there was a span of 18 bases.

The chain combines TRBV20-1 with TRBJ2-2, with 11 bases aligning to TRBD2. The CDR3 runs to 14 residues. The junction had 2 bases not matched to a gene; V was cut back by 4 bases and J by 4 bases. The germline V gene encodes CDR1 DFQATT and CDR2 SNEGSKA (reference sequence). In DNA form, the CDR3 reads TGCAGTGCTACTAGCGGGAGGAGCACCGGGGAGCTGTTTTTT. It codes for CSATSGRSTGELFF.

This clonotype showed up just a few times. This chain connects TRBV20-1 to TRBJ2-3; 10 nucleotides agree with TRBD2. V was clipped by 3 bases and J by 3 bases; unmatched bases: 6. The germline CDR1 and CDR2 sequences are DFQATT and SNEGSKA (reference sequence). There are 15 residues in the CDR3. The CDR3 region has the DNA TGCAGTGCTAGTATGTTAGCGGGAGGTACAGATACGCAGTATTTT. Translation: CSASMLAGGTDTQYF.

The chain has TRBV28 and TRBJ2-5, with 15 bases matching TRBD2. The CDR3 runs to 15 residues. V was clipped by 5 bases and J by 12 bases; unmatched bases: 10. Looked up from germline, CDR1 is MDHEN and CDR2 is SYDVKM. The CDR3 bases are TGTGCCAGCAGTCCCTCTGTCGGACTAGCGGGAGGGGAGTACTTC. Its protein product is CASSPSVGLAGGEYF.

This clonotype appeared a few times. The genes are TRBV29-1 and TRBJ2-7, with D unclear. This CDR3 spans 15 amino acids. V lost 0 bases and J 0 bases, leaving 12 bases between the germline ends. Germline CDR1 SQVTM, CDR2 ANQGSEA. The DNA of the CDR3 is TGCAGCGTTGAAGATCCCGTCCCGAGCTCCTACGAGCAGTACTTC. Its translation is CSVEDPVPSSYEQYF.

For this clonotype: This may stem from a read error, because a much larger clone lies one nucleotide away. The chain has TRBV6-2 or TRBV6-3 and TRBJ1-6, with D unclear. This CDR3 has 14 residues. The germline V gene has CDR1 MNHEY and CDR2 SVGEGT. DNA of the CDR3: TGTGCCAGCAATTACTCGAGACTCCCGTTGGGGCTCCACTTT. Encoded protein: CASNYSRLPLGLHF.

This sequence joins TRBV25-1 and TRBJ2-1; TRBD2 matches at 8 bases. CDR1 and CDR2 from the germline V gene are MGHDK and SYGVNS. V gave up 5 bases and J gave up 8 bases; unmatched junction bases: 11. This CDR3 region has 15 residues. The CDR3 DNA reads as TGTGCCAGCAGTTCCAGCGGGAGCGGACACGATGAGCAGTTCTTC. Translating it yields CASSSSGSGHDEQFF.

This clonotype was seen a few times. The DNA of the CDR3 is TGTGCCAGCAGTTCCGACACCAATAACAATGAGCAGTTCTTC. Translated, it gives CASSSDTNNNEQFF. This sequence joins TRBV12-3 or TRBV12-4 and TRBJ2-1; D is uncertain. V lost 4 bases and J lost 5, with 12 bases in between. CDR3 length equals 14 residues.

This rearrangement joins TRBV20-1 to TRBJ2-2; possibly TRBD2 for D (6 bases). The CDR3 is 14 amino acids. V gave up 3 bases and J gave up 7 bases, with 15 bases separating them. Germline V gene sequence: CDR1 DFQATT, CDR2 SNEGSKA (reference sequence). The CDR3 loop reads CSARTGRDSGELFF. The CDR3 bases are TGCAGTGCTAGGACCGGGAGAGACAGCGGGGAGCTGTTTTTT.

The sample holds one count of this clonotype. This chain links TRBV3-1 with TRBJ2-7; D gene ambiguous. The CDR3 loop spans 14 amino acids. The ends were cut back, 6 bases at V and 7 bases at J, with 19 bases in the middle. Per the germline V gene, CDR1 is LGHDT and CDR2 is YNNKEL (reference sequence). The CDR3 spells CASSMTGPKGEQYF. The CDR3 nucleotides read TGTGCCAGCAGTATGACTGGGCCCAAAGGAGAGCAGTACTTC.

J is TRBJ1-5 and V is TRBV20-1; D is uncertain. The germline V gene has CDR1 DFQATT and CDR2 SNEGSKA (reference sequence). The V gene lost 0 bases and the J gene lost 7 bases, with 13 bases spanning the gap. The CDR3 contains 14 residues. The CDR3 nucleotides read TGCAGTGCTAGAGATCTGGGTATGGACCAGCCCCAGCATTTT. Its translation is CSARDLGMDQPQHF.

This clonotype was picked up a small number of times. This rearrangement joins TRBV5-1 to TRBJ2-6; TRBD1 aligns across 7 bases. Germline-derived CDR1 and CDR2 are SGHRS and YFSETQ. V lost 4 bases and J lost 3; bases outside the gene matches: 4. CDR3 length equals 15 residues. This chain's CDR3 is CASSPQGYGANVLTF. CDR3 bases: TGCGCCAGCAGCCCACAGGGGTATGGGGCCAACGTCCTGACTTTC.

This clonotype was detected only a few times. The V and J genes are TRBV7-2 and TRBJ2-7; D unresolved. V gave up 1 base and J gave up 4 bases, with 14 bases separating them. The CDR3 has 15 amino acids. Per germline, CDR1 SGHTA and CDR2 FQGNSA. CDR3 nucleotides: TGTGCCAGCAGCTTAGAGTACAGTGTAGAGTACGAGCAGTACTTC. The encoded protein is CASSLEYSVEYEQYF.

This chain links TRBV5-1 with TRBJ2-1, with TRBD2 identical over 11 bases. The end of the DNA aligns better with TRBJ2-7, so the J call may be wrong. The CDR3 loop spans 16 amino acids. Germline CDR1 reads SGHRS; CDR2 reads YFSETQ. The CDR3 here is CASTSGTSGSYNEQYF. DNA for the CDR3: TGCGCCAGCACCAGCGGGACTAGCGGCTCCTACAATGAGCAGTACTTC.

This chain joins TRBV5-1 and TRBJ2-3; either TRBD1 or TRBD2 may fit D (5 bases each). The germline V gene has CDR1 SGHRS and CDR2 YFSETQ. This CDR3 is 14 amino acids long. With 5 bases removed from V and 0 bases from J, the gap between germline ends came to 10 bases. CDR3 loop: CASSTWDSTDTQYF. CDR3 nucleotides: TGCGCCAGCAGTACTTGGGACAGCACAGATACGCAGTATTTT.

There are a few counts of this clonotype. V usage is TRBV11-2 and J usage is TRBJ2-1; 11 bases agree with TRBD2. Germline assignment: CDR1 SGHAT and CDR2 FQNNGV. The CDR3 is 16 residues long. Trimming cost V 6 bases and J 1 base; bases outside gene matches: 5. CDR3 sequence: CASRQLAGVSYNEQFF. CDR3 in DNA: TGTGCCAGCAGACAACTAGCGGGAGTTTCCTACAATGAGCAGTTCTTC.